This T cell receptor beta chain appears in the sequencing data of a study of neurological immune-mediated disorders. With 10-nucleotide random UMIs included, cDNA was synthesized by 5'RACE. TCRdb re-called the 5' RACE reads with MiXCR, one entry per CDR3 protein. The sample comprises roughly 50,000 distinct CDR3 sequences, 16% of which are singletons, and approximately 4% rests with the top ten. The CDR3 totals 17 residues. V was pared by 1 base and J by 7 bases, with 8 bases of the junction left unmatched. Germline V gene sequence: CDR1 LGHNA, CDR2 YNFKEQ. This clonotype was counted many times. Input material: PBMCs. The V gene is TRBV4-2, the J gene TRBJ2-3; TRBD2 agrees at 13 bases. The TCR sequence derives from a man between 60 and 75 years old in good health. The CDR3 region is CASSQGEGLAGEYTQYF. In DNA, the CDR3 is TGTGCCAGCAGCCAAGGAGAAGGACTAGCGGGAGAATATACGCAGTATTTT.